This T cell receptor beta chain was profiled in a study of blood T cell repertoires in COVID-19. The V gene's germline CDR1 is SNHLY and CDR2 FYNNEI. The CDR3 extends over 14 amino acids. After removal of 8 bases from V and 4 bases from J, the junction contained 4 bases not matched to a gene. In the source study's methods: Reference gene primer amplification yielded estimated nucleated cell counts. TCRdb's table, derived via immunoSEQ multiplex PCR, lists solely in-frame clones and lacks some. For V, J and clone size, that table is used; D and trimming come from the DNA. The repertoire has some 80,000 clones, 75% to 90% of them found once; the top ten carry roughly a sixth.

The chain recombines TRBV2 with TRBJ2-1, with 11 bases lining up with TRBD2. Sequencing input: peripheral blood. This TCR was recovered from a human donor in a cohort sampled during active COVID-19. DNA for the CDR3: TGTGCCAGCTTACTAGCGGGGGTTTACAATGAGCAGTTCTTC. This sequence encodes CASLLAGVYNEQFF.